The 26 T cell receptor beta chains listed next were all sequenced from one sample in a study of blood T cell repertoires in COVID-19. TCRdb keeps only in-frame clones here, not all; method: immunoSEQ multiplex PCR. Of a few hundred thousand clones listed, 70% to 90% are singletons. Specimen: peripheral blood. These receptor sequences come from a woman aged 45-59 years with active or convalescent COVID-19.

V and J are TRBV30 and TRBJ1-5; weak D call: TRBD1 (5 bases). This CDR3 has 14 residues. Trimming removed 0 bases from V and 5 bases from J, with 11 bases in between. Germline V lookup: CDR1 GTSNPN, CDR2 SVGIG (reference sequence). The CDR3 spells CAWSVQANHQPQHF. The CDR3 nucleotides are TGTGCCTGGAGTGTACAGGCGAACCATCAGCCCCAGCATTTT. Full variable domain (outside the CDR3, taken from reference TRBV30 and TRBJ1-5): SQTIHQWPATLVQPVGSPLSLECTVEGTSNPNLYWYRQAAGRGLQLLFYSVGIGQISSEVPQNLSASRPQDRQFILSSKKLLLSDSGFYLCAWSVQANHQPQHFGDGTRLSIL.

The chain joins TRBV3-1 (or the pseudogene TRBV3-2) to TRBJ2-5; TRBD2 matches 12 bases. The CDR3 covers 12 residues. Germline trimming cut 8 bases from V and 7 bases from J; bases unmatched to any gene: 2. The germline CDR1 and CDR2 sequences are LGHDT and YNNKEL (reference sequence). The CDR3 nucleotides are TGTGCCAGCGTGGGACTAGCGGGGACCCAGTACTTC. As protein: CASVGLAGTQYF.

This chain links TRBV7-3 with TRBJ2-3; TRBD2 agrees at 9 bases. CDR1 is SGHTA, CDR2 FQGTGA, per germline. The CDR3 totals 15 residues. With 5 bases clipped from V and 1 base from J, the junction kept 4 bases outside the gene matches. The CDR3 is CASSARTSGTDTQYF. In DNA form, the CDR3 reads TGTGCCAGCAGCGCCCGGACTAGCGGCACAGATACGCAGTATTTT.

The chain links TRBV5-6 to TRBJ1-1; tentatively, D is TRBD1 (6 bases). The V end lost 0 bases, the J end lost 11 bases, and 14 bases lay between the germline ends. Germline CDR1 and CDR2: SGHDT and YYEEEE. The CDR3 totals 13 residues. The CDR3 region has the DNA TGTGCCAGCAGCTTGGCGGACAGCAAAGGGGCTTTCTTT. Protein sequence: CASSLADSKGAFF.

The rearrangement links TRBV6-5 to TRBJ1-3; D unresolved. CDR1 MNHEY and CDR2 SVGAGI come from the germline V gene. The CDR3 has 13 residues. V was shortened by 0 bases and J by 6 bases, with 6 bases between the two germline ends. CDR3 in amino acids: CASSYSRENTIYF. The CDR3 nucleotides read TGTGCCAGCAGTTACTCGAGGGAAAACACCATATATTTT.

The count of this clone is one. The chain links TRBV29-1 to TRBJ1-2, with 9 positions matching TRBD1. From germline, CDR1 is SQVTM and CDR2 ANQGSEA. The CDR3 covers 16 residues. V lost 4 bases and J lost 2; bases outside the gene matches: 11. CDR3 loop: CSVVDRGDSGNYGYTF. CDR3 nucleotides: TGCAGCGTTGTGGACAGGGGAGATTCAGGCAACTATGGCTACACCTTC.

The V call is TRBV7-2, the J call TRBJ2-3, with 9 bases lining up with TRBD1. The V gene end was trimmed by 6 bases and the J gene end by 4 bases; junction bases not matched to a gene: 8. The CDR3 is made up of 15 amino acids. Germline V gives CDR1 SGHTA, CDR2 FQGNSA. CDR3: CASSLDRGGADTQYF. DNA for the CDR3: TGTGCCAGCAGTCTAGACAGGGGGGGGGCAGATACGCAGTATTTT.

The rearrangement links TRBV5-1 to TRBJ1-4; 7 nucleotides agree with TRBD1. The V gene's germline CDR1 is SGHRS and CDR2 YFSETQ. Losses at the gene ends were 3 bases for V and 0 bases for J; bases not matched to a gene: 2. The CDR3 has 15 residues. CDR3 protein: CASSYRGATNEKLFF. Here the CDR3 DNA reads TGCGCCAGCAGCTACAGGGGCGCAACTAATGAAAAACTGTTTTTT.

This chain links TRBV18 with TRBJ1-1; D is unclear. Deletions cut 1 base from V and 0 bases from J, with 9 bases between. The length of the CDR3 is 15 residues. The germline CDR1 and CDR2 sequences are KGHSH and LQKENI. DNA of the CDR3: TGTGCCAGCTCACCACGGGAGGGAATGAACACTGAAGCTTTCTTT. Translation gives CASSPREGMNTEAFF.

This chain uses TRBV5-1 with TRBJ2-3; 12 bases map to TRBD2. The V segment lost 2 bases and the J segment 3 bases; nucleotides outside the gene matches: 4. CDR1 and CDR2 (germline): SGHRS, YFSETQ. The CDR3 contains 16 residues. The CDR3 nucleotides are TGCGCCAGCAGCTTCAGTCTAGCGGGGGGGACAGATACGCAGTATTTT. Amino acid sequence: CASSFSLAGGTDTQYF.

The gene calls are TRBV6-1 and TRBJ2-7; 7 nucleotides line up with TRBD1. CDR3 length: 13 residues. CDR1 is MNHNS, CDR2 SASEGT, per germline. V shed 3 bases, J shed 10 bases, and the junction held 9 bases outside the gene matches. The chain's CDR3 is CASSDAQKGAQYF. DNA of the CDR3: TGTGCCAGCAGTGATGCGCAAAAGGGGGCACAGTACTTC.

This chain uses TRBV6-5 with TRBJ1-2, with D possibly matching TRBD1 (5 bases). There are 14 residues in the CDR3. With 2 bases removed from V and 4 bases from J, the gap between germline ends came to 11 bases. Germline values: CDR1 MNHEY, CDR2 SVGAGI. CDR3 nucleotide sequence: TGTGCCAGCAGTTACCTGGACACCCCCTATGGCTACACCTTC. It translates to CASSYLDTPYGYTF.

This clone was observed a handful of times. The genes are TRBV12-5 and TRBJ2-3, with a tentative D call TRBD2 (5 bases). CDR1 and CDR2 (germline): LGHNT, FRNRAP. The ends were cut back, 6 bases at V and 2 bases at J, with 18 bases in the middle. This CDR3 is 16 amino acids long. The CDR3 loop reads CASGLPRGAATDTQYF. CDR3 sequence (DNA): TGTGCTAGTGGACTTCCCCGGGGAGCGGCCACAGATACGCAGTATTTT.

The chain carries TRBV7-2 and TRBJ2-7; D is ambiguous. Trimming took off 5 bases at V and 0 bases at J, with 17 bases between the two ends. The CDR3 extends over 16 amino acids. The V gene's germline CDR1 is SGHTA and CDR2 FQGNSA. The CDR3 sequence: CASSPYVRTSSYEQYF. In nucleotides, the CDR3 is TGTGCCAGCAGCCCCTATGTTCGTACGAGCTCCTACGAGCAGTACTTC.

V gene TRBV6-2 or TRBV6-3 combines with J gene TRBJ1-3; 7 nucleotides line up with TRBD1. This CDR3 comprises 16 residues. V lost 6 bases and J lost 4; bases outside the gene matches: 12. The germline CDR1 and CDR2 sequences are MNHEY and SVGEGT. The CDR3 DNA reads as TGTGCCAGCAGCGATCCTGGACAGGCGCACGGAAACACCATATATTTT. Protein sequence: CASSDPGQAHGNTIYF.

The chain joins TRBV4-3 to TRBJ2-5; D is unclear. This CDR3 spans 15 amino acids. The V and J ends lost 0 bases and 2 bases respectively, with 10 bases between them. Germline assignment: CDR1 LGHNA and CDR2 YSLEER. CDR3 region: CASSQDGLEQETQYF. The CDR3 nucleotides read TGCGCCAGCAGCCAAGATGGCCTAGAACAAGAGACCCAGTACTTC.

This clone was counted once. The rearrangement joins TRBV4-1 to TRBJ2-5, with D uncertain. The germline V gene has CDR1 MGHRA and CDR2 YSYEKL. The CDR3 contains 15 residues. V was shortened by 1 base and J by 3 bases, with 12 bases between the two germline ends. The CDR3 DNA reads TGCGCCAGCAGCCAAGCCTCGGCAGGAAAAGAGACCCAGTACTTC. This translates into CASSQASAGKETQYF.

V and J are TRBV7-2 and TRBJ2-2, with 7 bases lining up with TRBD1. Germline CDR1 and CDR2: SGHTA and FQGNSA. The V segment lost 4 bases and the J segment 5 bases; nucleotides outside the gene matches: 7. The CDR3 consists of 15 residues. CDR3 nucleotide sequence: TGTGCCAGCAGCTACCACGGACAGGATACCGGGGAGCTGTTTTTT. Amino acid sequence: CASSYHGQDTGELFF.

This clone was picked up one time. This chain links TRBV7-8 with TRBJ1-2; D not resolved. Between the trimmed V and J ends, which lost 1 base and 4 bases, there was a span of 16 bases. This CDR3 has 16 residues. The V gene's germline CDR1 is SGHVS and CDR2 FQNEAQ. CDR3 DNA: TGTGCCAGCAGCTTAGAAGTTCCGTATTTCGGCTATGGCTACACCTTC. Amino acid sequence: CASSLEVPYFGYGYTF.

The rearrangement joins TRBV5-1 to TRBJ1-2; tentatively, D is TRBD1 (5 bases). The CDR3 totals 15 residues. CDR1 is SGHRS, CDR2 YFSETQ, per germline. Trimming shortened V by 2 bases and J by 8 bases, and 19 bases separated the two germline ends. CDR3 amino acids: CASSFERGERGGYTF. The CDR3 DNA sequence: TGCGCCAGCAGCTTTGAGCGAGGGGAGCGGGGCGGCTACACCTTC.

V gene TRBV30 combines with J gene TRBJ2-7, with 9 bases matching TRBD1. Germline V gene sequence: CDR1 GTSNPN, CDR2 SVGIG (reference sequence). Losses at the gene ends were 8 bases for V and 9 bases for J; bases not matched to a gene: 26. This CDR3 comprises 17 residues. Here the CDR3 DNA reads TGTGCCCGACGTCACCCGTGGCGGGACAGGGATGCAAAAGGGCAGTACTTC. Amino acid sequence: CARRHPWRDRDAKGQYF.

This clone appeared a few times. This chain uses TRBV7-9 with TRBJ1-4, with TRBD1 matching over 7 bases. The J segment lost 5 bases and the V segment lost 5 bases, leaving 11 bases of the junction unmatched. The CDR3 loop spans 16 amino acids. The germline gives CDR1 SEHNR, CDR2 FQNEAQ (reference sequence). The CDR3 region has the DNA TGTGCCAGCAGCCGGAGGGGGGACAGCGAGAATGAAAAACTGTTTTTT. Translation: CASSRRGDSENEKLFF.

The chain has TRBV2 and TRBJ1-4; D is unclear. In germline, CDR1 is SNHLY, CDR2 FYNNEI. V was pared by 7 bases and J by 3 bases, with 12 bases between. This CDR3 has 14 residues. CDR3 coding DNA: TGTGCCAGCAATCTAATACAGTCTAATGAAAAACTGTTTTTT. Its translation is CASNLIQSNEKLFF.

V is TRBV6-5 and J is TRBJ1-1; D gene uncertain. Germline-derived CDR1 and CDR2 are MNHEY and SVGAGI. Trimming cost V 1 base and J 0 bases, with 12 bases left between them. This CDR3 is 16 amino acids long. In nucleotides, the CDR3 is TGTGCCAGCAGTTACTATCTAAGAGGCGTGAACACTGAAGCTTTCTTT. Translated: CASSYYLRGVNTEAFF.

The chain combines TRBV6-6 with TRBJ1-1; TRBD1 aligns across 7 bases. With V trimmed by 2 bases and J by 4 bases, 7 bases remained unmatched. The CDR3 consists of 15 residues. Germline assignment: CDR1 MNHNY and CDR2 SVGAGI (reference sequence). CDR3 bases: TGTGCCAGCAGTTACGGGACAGACCCCTTCACTGAAGCTTTCTTT. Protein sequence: CASSYGTDPFTEAFF.

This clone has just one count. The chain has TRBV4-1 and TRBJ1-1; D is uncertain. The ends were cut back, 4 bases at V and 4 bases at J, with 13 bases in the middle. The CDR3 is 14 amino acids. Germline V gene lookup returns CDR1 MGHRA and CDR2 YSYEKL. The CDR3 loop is CASSPPWQATEAFF. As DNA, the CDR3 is TGCGCCAGCAGCCCCCCTTGGCAGGCCACTGAAGCTTTCTTT.